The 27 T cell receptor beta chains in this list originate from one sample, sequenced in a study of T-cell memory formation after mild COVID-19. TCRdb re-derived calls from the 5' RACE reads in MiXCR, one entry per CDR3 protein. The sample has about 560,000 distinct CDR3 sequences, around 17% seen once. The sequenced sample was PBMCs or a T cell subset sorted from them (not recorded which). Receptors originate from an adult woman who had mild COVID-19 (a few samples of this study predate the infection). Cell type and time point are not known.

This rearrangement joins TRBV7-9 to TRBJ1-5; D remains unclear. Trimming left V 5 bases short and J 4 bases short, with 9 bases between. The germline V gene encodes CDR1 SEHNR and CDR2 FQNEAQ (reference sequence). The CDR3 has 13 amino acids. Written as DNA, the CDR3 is TGTGCCAGCAGCCGGAAGAGTAATCAGCCCCAGCATTTT. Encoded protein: CASSRKSNQPQHF. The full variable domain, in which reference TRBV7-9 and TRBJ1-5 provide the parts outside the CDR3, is DTGVSQNPRHKITKRGQNVTFRCDPISEHNRLYWYRQTLGQGPEFLTYFQNEAQLEKSRLLSDRFSAERPKGSFSTLEIQRTEQGDSAMYLCASSRKSNQPQHFGDGTRLSIL.

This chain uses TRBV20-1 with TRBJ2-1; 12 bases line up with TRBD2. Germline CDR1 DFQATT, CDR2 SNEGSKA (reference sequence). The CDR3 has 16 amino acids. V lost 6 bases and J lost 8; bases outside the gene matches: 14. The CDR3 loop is CSAQARLAGVKDEQFF. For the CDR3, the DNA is TGCAGTGCCCAAGCACGACTAGCGGGAGTAAAGGATGAGCAGTTCTTC.

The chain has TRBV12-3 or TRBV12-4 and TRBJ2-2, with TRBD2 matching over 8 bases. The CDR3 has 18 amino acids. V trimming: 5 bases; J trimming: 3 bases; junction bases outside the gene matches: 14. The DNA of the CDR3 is TGTGCCAGCAGTCCCCCAGGAGCGGGGGTTCAGGACACCGGGGAGCTGTTTTTT. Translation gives CASSPPGAGVQDTGELFF.

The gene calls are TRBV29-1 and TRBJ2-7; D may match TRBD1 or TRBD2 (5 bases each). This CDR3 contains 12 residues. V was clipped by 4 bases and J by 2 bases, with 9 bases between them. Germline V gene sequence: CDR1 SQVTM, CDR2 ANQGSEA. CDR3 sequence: CSVGDGPYEQYF. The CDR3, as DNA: TGCAGCGTTGGGGACGGACCCTACGAGCAGTACTTC.

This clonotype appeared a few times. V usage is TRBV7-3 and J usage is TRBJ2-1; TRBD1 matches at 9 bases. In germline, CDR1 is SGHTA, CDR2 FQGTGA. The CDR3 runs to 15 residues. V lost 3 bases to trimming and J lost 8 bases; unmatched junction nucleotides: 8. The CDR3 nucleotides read TGTGCCAGCAGCTTTGGACAGGGGCCCCAGGATGAGCAGTTCTTC. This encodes CASSFGQGPQDEQFF. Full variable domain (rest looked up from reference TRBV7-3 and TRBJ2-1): GAGVSQTPSNKVTEKGKYVELRCDPISGHTALYWYRQSLGQGPEFLIYFQGTGAADDSGLPNDRFFAVRPEGSVSTLKIQRTERGDSAVYLCASSFGQGPQDEQFFGPGTRLTVL.

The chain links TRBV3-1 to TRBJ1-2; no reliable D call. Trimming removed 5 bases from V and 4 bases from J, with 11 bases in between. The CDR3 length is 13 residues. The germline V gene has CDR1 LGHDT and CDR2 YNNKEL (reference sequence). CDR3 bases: TGTGCCAGCAGCTACGGACGGACCTATGGCTACACCTTC. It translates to CASSYGRTYGYTF. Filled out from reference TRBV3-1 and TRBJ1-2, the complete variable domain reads DTAVSQTPKYLVTQMGNDKSIKCEQNLGHDTMYWYKQDSKKFLKIMFSYNNKELIINETVPNRFSPKSPDKAHLNLHINSLELGDSAVYFCASSYGRTYGYTFGSGTRLTVV.

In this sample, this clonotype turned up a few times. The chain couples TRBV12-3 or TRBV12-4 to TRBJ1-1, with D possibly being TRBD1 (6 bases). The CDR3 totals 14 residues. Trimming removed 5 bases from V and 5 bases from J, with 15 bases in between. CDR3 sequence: CASSQGLGYTEAFF. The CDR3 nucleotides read TGTGCCAGCAGTCAGGGGTTAGGTTATACTGAAGCTTTCTTT.

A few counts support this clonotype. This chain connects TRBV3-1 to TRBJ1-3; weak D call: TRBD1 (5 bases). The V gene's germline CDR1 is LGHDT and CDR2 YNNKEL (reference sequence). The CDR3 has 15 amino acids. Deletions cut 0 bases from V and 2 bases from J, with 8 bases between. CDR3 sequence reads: CASSQEGPAGNTIYF. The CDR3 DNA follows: TGTGCCAGCAGCCAAGAGGGACCTGCTGGAAACACCATATATTTT.

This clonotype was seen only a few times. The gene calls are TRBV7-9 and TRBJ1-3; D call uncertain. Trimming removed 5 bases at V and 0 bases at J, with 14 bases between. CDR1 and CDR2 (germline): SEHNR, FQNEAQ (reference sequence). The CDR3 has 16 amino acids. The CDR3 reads CASSPRVGSSGNTIYF. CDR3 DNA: TGTGCCAGCAGCCCCCGAGTGGGGAGCTCTGGAAACACCATATATTTT.

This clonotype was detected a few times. The DNA for the CDR3 is TGTGCCAGCAGTCTTGGACGGACCTCATCTGGGGAGCAGTACTTC. Translated, it gives CASSLGRTSSGEQYF. V is TRBV3-1 and J is TRBJ2-7; the D is unclear. V lost 6 bases to trimming and J lost 7 bases, with 22 bases between them. From germline, CDR1 is LGHDT and CDR2 YNNKEL (reference sequence). The CDR3 totals 15 residues.

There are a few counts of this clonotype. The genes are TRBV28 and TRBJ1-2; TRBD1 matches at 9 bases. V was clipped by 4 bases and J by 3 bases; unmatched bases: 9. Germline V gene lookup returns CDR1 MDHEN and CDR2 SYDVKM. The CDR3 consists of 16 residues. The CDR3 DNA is TGTGCCAGCAGTTCCCGTAAACAGGGGGCAGACTATGGCTACACCTTC. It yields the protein CASSSRKQGADYGYTF.

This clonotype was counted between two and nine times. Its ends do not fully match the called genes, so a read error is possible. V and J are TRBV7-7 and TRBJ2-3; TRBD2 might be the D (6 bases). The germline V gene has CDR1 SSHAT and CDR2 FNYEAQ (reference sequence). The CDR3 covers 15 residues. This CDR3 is CASSPGRIAADTQYF. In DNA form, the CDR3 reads TGTGCTAGCAGCCCTGGGAGGATAGCGGCAGATACGCAGTATTTT.

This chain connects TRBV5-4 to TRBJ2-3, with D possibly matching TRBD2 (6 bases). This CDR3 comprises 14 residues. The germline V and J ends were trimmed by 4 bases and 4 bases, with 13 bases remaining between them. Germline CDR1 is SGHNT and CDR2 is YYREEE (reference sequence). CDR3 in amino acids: CASSRDGGPDTQYF. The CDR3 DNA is TGTGCCAGCAGCCGGGACGGAGGGCCAGATACGCAGTATTTT.

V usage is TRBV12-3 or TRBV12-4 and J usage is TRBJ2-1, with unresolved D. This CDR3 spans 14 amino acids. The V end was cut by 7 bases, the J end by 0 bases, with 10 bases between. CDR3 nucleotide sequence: TGTGCCAGCACCGACCTGAGCTCCTACAATGAGCAGTTCTTC. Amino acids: CASTDLSSYNEQFF.

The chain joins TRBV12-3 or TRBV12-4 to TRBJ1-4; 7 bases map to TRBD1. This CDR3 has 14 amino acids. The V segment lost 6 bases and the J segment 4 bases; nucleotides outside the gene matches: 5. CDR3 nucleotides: TGTGCCAGCAGGAAGTCAGGGGGTAATGAAAAACTGTTTTTT. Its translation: CASRKSGGNEKLFF.

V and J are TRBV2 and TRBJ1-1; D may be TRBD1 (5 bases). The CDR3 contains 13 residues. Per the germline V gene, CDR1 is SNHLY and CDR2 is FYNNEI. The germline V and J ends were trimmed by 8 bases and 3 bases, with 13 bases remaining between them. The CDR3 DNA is TGTGCCAGCGGTACTGAACAGGACACTGAAGCTTTCTTT. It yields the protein CASGTEQDTEAFF.

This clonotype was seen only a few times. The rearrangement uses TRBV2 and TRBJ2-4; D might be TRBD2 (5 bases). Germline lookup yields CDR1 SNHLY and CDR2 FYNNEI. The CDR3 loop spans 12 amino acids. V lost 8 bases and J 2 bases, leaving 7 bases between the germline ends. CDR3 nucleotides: TGTGCCAGCTCCGGGACCAAAAACATTCAGTACTTC. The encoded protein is CASSGTKNIQYF.

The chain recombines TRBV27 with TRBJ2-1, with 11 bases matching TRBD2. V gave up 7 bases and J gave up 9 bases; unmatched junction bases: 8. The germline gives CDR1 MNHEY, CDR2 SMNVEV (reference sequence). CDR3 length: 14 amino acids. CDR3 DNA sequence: TGTGCCAGCAATGGGCTAGCGGGAGGAGGTGAGCAGTTCTTC. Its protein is CASNGLAGGGEQFF.

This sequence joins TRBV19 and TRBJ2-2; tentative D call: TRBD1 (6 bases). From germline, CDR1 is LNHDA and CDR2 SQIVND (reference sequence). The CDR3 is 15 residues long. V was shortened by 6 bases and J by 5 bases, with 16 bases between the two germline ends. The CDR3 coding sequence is TGTGCCAGTAGACCGACAGGATCGGAGACCGGGGAGCTGTTTTTT. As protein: CASRPTGSETGELFF.

The CDR3 DNA reads as TGTGCCAGCAGTTACTCCGGGCCAAGCTCCTACAATGAGCAGTTCTTC. Its translation: CASSYSGPSSYNEQFF. The chain couples TRBV6-2 or TRBV6-3 to TRBJ2-1; D remains unclear. V was cut by 0 bases and J by 0 bases, with 9 bases left in between. CDR1 and CDR2 from the germline V gene are MNHEY and SVGEGT. CDR3 size: 16 residues.

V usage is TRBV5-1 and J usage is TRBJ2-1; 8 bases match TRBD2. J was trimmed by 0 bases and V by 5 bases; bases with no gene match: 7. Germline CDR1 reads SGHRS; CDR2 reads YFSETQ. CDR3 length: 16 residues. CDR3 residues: CASSPGGVGSYNEQFF. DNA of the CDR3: TGCGCCAGCAGTCCCGGGGGGGTGGGCTCCTACAATGAGCAGTTCTTC.

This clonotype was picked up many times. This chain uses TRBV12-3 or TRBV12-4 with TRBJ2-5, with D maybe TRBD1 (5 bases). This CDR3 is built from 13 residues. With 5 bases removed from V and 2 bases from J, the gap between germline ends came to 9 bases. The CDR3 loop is CASSPRVQETQYF. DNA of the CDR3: TGTGCCAGCAGTCCCAGGGTTCAAGAGACCCAGTACTTC.

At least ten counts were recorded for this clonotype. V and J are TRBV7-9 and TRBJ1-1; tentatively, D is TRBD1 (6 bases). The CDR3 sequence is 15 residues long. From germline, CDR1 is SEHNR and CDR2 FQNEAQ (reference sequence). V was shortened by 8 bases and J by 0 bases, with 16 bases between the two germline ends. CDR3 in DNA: TGTGCCAGCGTCCCCCTGACAGGCATGAACACTGAAGCTTTCTTT. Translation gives CASVPLTGMNTEAFF.

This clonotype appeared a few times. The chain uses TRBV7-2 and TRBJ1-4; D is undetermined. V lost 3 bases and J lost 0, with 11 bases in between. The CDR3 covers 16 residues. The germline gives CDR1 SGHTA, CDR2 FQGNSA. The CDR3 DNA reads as TGTGCCAGCAGCTTGGGGTATGGGACAACTAATGAAAAACTGTTTTTT. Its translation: CASSLGYGTTNEKLFF.

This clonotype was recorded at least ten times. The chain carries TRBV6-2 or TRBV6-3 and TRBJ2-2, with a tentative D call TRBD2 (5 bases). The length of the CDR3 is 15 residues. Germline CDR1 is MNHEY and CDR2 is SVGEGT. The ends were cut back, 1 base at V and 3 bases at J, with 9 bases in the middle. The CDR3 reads CASSYLGAYTGELFF. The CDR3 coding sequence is TGTGCCAGCAGTTACTTGGGAGCCTACACCGGGGAGCTGTTTTTT.

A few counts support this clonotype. The CDR3 region has the DNA TGCGCCAGCAGCTTGGTTGGGCAGGGACCAGAAAATGAGCAGTTCTTC. This codes for CASSLVGQGPENEQFF. The chain carries TRBV5-1 and TRBJ2-1; TRBD1 or TRBD2 may be the D gene (5 bases each). Between the trimmed V and J ends, which lost 0 bases and 7 bases, there was a span of 17 bases. From germline, CDR1 is SGHRS and CDR2 YFSETQ. The CDR3 has 16 amino acids.

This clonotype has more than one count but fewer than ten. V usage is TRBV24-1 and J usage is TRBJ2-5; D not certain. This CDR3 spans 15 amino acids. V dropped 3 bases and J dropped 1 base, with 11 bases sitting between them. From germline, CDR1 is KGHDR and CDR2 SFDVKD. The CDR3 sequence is CATSDPGRTQETQYF. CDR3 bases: TGTGCCACCAGTGATCCAGGACGGACCCAAGAGACCCAGTACTTC.